This T cell receptor (beta chain) was recorded in a study of T cells in Graves' hyperthyroidism and ophthalmopathy. Notes on the study in general: Patients with ophthalmopathy were separated from those with stable hyperthyroidism by a 13 V-J model.

CDR3 size: 15 residues. V dropped 3 bases and J dropped 5; count of bases not matched to a gene: 12. CDR1 DFQATT and CDR2 SNEGSKA come from the germline V gene (reference sequence). For this clonotype: Its target is unknown.

Researchers took RNA transcripts and amplified the TCR beta CDR3 regions from them. RT-PCR in the first round (using the HTBI primer set) targeted the TCR CDR3. Each CDR3 protein gets one entry after TCRdb re-called the multiplex PCR reads with MiXCR. The sample carries some 460,000 distinct CDR3 sequences, approximately 14% recorded once. This receptor was obtained from a woman between 18 and 30 years old with Graves' hyperthyroidism. This rearrangement joins TRBV20-1 to TRBJ1-2; TRBD1 agrees at 7 bases. Material for sequencing was blood. Here the CDR3 reads CSASDWTGQRYGYTF. The CDR3 nucleotides read TGCAGTGCTAGCGACTGGACAGGTCAACGGTATGGCTACACCTTC.